One sample yielded the 17 T cell receptor beta chains listed below, sequenced in a study of PD-L1 blockade in urothelial cancer (dated by TCRdb to between 2016 and 2019). Library preparation was by the immunoSEQ multiplex PCR assay. The table comes from immuneACCESS by way of TCRdb, which keeps in-frame sequences with V and J called. Part of the clones is missing from these tables; in studies checked, under half for an unresolved V gene and the rest for unknown reasons. Counted in this sample were about 91,000 clones; more than 85% of them appeared once. 8% to 9.5% of the sample rests with the top ten. The sequenced sample was PBMCs, obtained around atezolizumab (anti-PD-L1) treatment. The origin of the receptors is a man aged 55 to 70 with urothelial cancer.

The chain combines TRBV5-1 with TRBJ1-1, with unresolved D. Trimming stripped 4 bases from V and 1 base from J, with 8 bases between. This CDR3 is 13 amino acids long. Germline CDR1 reads SGHRS; CDR2 reads YFSETQ. CDR3 residues: CASSEPENTEAFF. DNA of the CDR3: TGCGCCAGCAGCGAACCAGAGAACACTGAAGCTTTCTTT.

This chain joins TRBV15 and TRBJ2-2, with 9 bases lining up with TRBD1. V lost 0 bases to trimming and J lost 0 bases; unmatched junction nucleotides: 11. Per germline, CDR1 LNHNV and CDR2 YYDKDF (reference sequence). The CDR3 runs 20 residues. CDR3 sequence reads: CATSRDLRGQGVANTGELFF. The CDR3 DNA reads as TGTGCCACCAGCAGAGATCTGAGGGGACAGGGCGTAGCGAACACCGGGGAGCTGTTTTTT.

V gene TRBV5-1 combines with J gene TRBJ2-5, with TRBD1 matching over 10 bases. This CDR3 is 16 amino acids long. Germline assignment: CDR1 SGHRS and CDR2 YFSETQ. Unmatched junction bases numbered 8, after V lost 1 base and J lost 5 bases. CDR3 in DNA: TGCGCCAGCAGCTTGATGGGACAGGGGTTTTCGGAGACCCAGTACTTC. Translation gives CASSLMGQGFSETQYF.

The gene calls are TRBV27 and TRBJ2-2, with TRBD2 matching over 9 bases. This CDR3 contains 17 residues. CDR1 MNHEY and CDR2 SMNVEV come from the germline V gene (reference sequence). The V segment lost 1 base and the J segment 2 bases; nucleotides outside the gene matches: 5. CDR3 loop: CASSLLSGRHNTGELFF. CDR3 nucleotides: TGTGCCAGCAGTTTATTGAGCGGGAGGCACAACACCGGGGAGCTGTTTTTT.

V and J are TRBV5-1 and TRBJ2-7, with 10 nucleotides matching TRBD1. The junction had 7 bases not matched to a gene; V was cut back by 4 bases and J by 3 bases. Germline CDR1 is SGHRS and CDR2 is YFSETQ. The CDR3 has 15 residues. The CDR3 DNA follows: TGCGCCAGCAGCCCGGGGACAGGGGCCGACTACGAGCAGTACTTC. Amino acids: CASSPGTGADYEQYF. Full variable domain (rest looked up from reference TRBV5-1 and TRBJ2-7): KAGVTQTPRYLIKTRGQQVTLSCSPISGHRSVSWYQQTPGQGLQFLFEYFSETQRNKGNFPGRFSGRQFSNSRSEMNVSTLELGDSALYLCASSPGTGADYEQYFGPGTRLTVT.

This chain connects TRBV5-1 to TRBJ2-2, with 9 bases lining up with TRBD2. This CDR3 region has 15 residues. Trimming removed 5 bases from V and 4 bases from J; junction bases left unmatched: 6. Germline V gene lookup returns CDR1 SGHRS and CDR2 YFSETQ. CDR3 loop: CASREIAGATGELFF. The CDR3, as DNA: TGCGCCAGCAGAGAAATAGCGGGGGCCACCGGGGAGCTGTTTTTT.

The chain links TRBV27 to TRBJ2-7; TRBD1 might be the D (7 bases). Trimming stripped 7 bases from V and 3 bases from J, with 28 bases between. The length of the CDR3 is 18 residues. The V gene's germline CDR1 is MNHEY and CDR2 SMNVEV (reference sequence). The CDR3 bases are TGTGCCAGCACCCCGTCCATAGGGGGCATCGGGAGAGTCTACGAGCAGTACTTC. Its translation is CASTPSIGGIGRVYEQYF.

CDR3 residues: CASSPNAGTSRDTGELFF. The CDR3 region has the DNA TGCGCCAGCAGCCCTAACGCCGGGACTAGTCGCGATACCGGGGAGCTGTTTTTT. V usage is TRBV5-1 and J usage is TRBJ2-2; 8 bases fit TRBD2. CDR3 length equals 18 residues. Per germline, CDR1 SGHRS and CDR2 YFSETQ. J was trimmed by 5 bases and V by 4 bases; bases with no gene match: 16.

The genes are TRBV10-1 and TRBJ1-1, with 7 positions matching TRBD1. With V trimmed by 4 bases and J by 0 bases, 5 bases remained unmatched. Germline lookup yields CDR1 WNHNN and CDR2 SYGVQD (reference sequence). The CDR3 has 15 amino acids. As DNA, the CDR3 is TGCGCCAGCAGTGCAGACAGGGCCTTGAACACTGAAGCTTTCTTT. It specifies CASSADRALNTEAFF.

The rearrangement links TRBV2 to TRBJ2-5; D perhaps matches TRBD1 (5 bases). Per germline, CDR1 SNHLY and CDR2 FYNNEI. This CDR3 has 12 residues. V was trimmed by 6 bases and J by 0 bases, leaving 5 bases between them. In nucleotides, the CDR3 is TGTGCCAGCAGAGGGGACCAAGAGACCCAGTACTTC. Translating gives CASRGDQETQYF.

The gene calls are TRBV29-1 and TRBJ2-7; 9 bases line up with TRBD1. Per germline, CDR1 SQVTM and CDR2 ANQGSEA. This CDR3 comprises 12 residues. V dropped 7 bases and J dropped 4; count of bases not matched to a gene: 5. The chain's CDR3 is CSAGQGSYEQYF. The CDR3 region has the DNA TGCAGCGCTGGACAGGGGTCGTACGAGCAGTACTTC.

The chain joins TRBV6-1 to TRBJ2-7, with D tentatively TRBD2 (7 bases). This CDR3 spans 13 amino acids. CDR1 and CDR2 (germline): MNHNS, SASEGT. V was clipped by 7 bases and J by 5 bases, with 15 bases between them. The CDR3 DNA sequence: TGTGCCAGCATCACGCCGGGGGGCGACGAGCAGTACTTC. Its translation: CASITPGGDEQYF.

V and J are TRBV5-1 and TRBJ2-3, with 13 positions matching TRBD2. V gave up 5 bases and J gave up 4 bases; unmatched junction bases: 16. Germline V gene lookup returns CDR1 SGHRS and CDR2 YFSETQ. CDR3 size: 19 residues. The CDR3 protein is CASRTGLAGWLGSADTQYF. The CDR3 DNA reads TGCGCCAGCAGAACGGGACTAGCGGGGTGGTTAGGTAGTGCAGATACGCAGTATTTT.

The chain has TRBV7-2 and TRBJ1-5, with a possible D match to TRBD1 (5 bases). The V and J ends lost 4 bases and 4 bases respectively, with 11 bases between them. From germline, CDR1 is SGHTA and CDR2 FQGNSA. The CDR3 spans 14 residues. The CDR3 DNA is TGTGCCAGCAGCTCCGGGGGGGGAAATCAGCCCCAGCATTTT. Translated: CASSSGGGNQPQHF.

This clone was counted a single time. V is TRBV18 and J is TRBJ1-3, with D possibly matching TRBD1 (6 bases). The CDR3 sequence is 18 residues long. V lost 2 bases and J lost 0, with 17 bases in between. Germline V gene data show CDR1 as KGHSH and CDR2 as LQKENI. CDR3 region: CASSPGQIGINSGNTIYF. The DNA of the CDR3 is TGTGCCAGCTCACCAGGACAGATCGGGATTAACTCTGGAAACACCATATATTTT.

The chain has TRBV5-1 and TRBJ1-1; D gene ambiguous. Trimming cost V 0 bases and J 0 bases, with 3 bases left between them. The CDR3 runs to 13 residues. CDR1 is SGHRS, CDR2 YFSETQ, per germline. CDR3 sequence: CASSLDMNTEAFF. CDR3 nucleotides: TGCGCCAGCAGCTTGGATATGAACACTGAAGCTTTCTTT.

The DNA of the CDR3 is TGTGCCAGTAGTATGGGGACCGGGACAGGGCTTTCCGAGCAGTACTTC. This codes for CASSMGTGTGLSEQYF. The J gene is TRBJ2-7, the V gene TRBV19; 9 bases are shared with TRBD1. The germline V gene has CDR1 LNHDA and CDR2 SQIVND (reference sequence). V shed 3 bases and J 6 bases; nucleotides not matched to a gene: 12. This CDR3 spans 16 amino acids.